Presented here are 31 T cell receptor beta chains from one specimen sequenced in a study of shared clonotypes between healthy human individuals. Method: immunoSEQ multiplex PCR; TCRdb's copy keeps in-frame clones and lacks some. Of a few hundred thousand clones in the sample, 70% to 80% are singletons; the top ten hold about 12%. The sequencing input was PBMCs. These TCRs come from a woman in her thirties or forties in good health. Some clones in this sample may be carry-over from other donors' samples.

The genes are TRBV18 and TRBJ2-1; 13 nucleotides line up with TRBD2. Germline V CDR1 and CDR2: KGHSH, LQKENI. The junction had 4 bases not matched to a gene; V was cut back by 1 base and J by 10 bases. The CDR3 length is 15 residues. DNA of the CDR3: TGTGCCAGCTCACCACGGGGACTAGCGGGGTCCGAGCAGTTCTTC. Amino acid sequence: CASSPRGLAGSEQFF.

This clone was found once. The J gene is TRBJ1-2, the V gene TRBV5-6, with 11 bases aligning to TRBD1. CDR3 size: 15 residues. Trimming at V came to 4 bases and at J to 3 bases, leaving 5 bases not matched to a gene. Per germline, CDR1 SGHDT and CDR2 YYEEEE. The CDR3 here is CASSTGQGAYYGYTF. In nucleotides, the CDR3 is TGTGCCAGCAGCACTGGACAGGGGGCTTACTATGGCTACACCTTC.

This sequence joins TRBV7-2 and TRBJ1-5; D remains ambiguous. The germline V gene encodes CDR1 SGHTA and CDR2 FQGNSA. The V gene lost 1 base and the J gene lost 0 bases, with 7 bases spanning the gap. The CDR3 is 15 residues long. CDR3 sequence (DNA): TGTGCCAGCAGCTTAGGCCCGAGTAGCAATCAGCCCCAGCATTTT. It translates to CASSLGPSSNQPQHF.

The chain links TRBV5-8 to TRBJ1-2, with 7 bases aligning to TRBD1. Trimming took 5 bases from V and 4 from J; bases not matched to a gene: 2. In germline, CDR1 is SGHTS, CDR2 YDEGEE. CDR3 length: 12 residues. For the CDR3, the DNA is TGTGCCAGCAGGGGGACAGTCTATGGCTACACCTTC. It codes for CASRGTVYGYTF.

Comment on this clone: Other DNA sequences in this specimen translate into the identical CDR3. The chain combines TRBV30 with TRBJ2-6; the match to TRBD1 covers 7 bases. J gave up 0 bases and V 3 bases, and 17 bases lay outside the gene matches. The germline gives CDR1 GTSNPN, CDR2 SVGIG (reference sequence). The CDR3 has 20 residues. The CDR3 here is CAWSGHQGGDLTSGANVLTF. The DNA of the CDR3 is TGTGCCTGGAGCGGACACCAAGGGGGCGATCTCACCTCTGGGGCCAACGTCCTGACTTTC.

The V gene is TRBV5-4, the J gene TRBJ2-1, with D perhaps TRBD2 (6 bases). V was cut by 0 bases and J by 4 bases, with 14 bases left in between. The CDR3 covers 16 residues. Germline lookup yields CDR1 SGHNT and CDR2 YYREEE (reference sequence). CDR3 amino acids: CASSLETGATYNEQFF. CDR3 DNA: TGTGCCAGCAGCTTGGAAACGGGAGCGACATACAATGAGCAGTTCTTC. The complete variable domain, with remaining parts taken from reference TRBV5-4 and TRBJ2-1, reads ETGVTQSPTHLIKTRGQQVTLRCSSQSGHNTVSWYQQALGQGPQFIFQYYREEENGRGNFPPRFSGLQFPNYSSELNVNALELDDSALYLCASSLETGATYNEQFFGPGTRLTVL.

This rearrangement joins TRBV30 to TRBJ1-5; possible D gene TRBD1, 6 bases. The CDR3 is made up of 13 amino acids. Per the germline V gene, CDR1 is GTSNPN and CDR2 is SVGIG (reference sequence). Trimming removed 0 bases at V and 9 bases at J, with 12 bases between. CDR3 in DNA: TGTGCCTGGAGTGTAGGACAGCCGACGCCCCAGCATTTT. Translation gives CAWSVGQPTPQHF.

J is TRBJ1-1 and V is TRBV27; no definite D call. The germline CDR1 and CDR2 sequences are MNHEY and SMNVEV (reference sequence). The V end was cut by 3 bases, the J end by 5 bases, with 22 bases between. This CDR3 is built from 17 residues. The CDR3 spells CASSLGEVSTYGTEAFF. CDR3 DNA: TGTGCCAGCAGTTTGGGTGAGGTTAGCACCTACGGGACTGAAGCTTTCTTT.

J is TRBJ2-7 and V is TRBV25-1; 8 positions agree with TRBD2. The CDR3 covers 14 residues. From germline, CDR1 is MGHDK and CDR2 SYGVNS. With V trimmed by 1 base and J by 1 base, 0 bases remained unmatched. The CDR3 DNA reads as TGTGCCAGCAGTGAATCGGGAGGGTCCTACGAGCAGTACTTC. Amino acids: CASSESGGSYEQYF.

The V and J genes are TRBV18 and TRBJ2-1, with TRBD2 identical over 14 bases. The CDR3 is made up of 14 amino acids. The trim removed 7 bases at V and 7 bases at J, leaving 3 bases unmatched. Germline values: CDR1 KGHSH, CDR2 LQKENI. The CDR3 protein is CASCRLAGGNEQFF. CDR3 DNA: TGTGCCAGCTGCCGACTAGCGGGAGGGAATGAGCAGTTCTTC.

This clone was seen ten or more times. The chain couples TRBV5-1 to TRBJ2-2; TRBD1 aligns across 7 bases. With V trimmed by 3 bases and J by 0 bases, 11 bases remained unmatched. Germline CDR1 SGHRS, CDR2 YFSETQ. The CDR3 extends over 18 amino acids. CDR3 nucleotide sequence: TGCGCCAGCAGCTGGTTAGGTCAGGGGGTAGCGAACACCGGGGAGCTGTTTTTT. Translated: CASSWLGQGVANTGELFF.

The chain employs TRBV15 and TRBJ1-5, with TRBD1 identical over 7 bases. The V gene end was trimmed by 2 bases and the J gene end by 7 bases; junction bases not matched to a gene: 2. The CDR3 is 13 residues long. Germline V gene sequence: CDR1 LNHNV, CDR2 YYDKDF (reference sequence). The CDR3 sequence is CATSRQDRQPQHF. The CDR3 region has the DNA TGTGCCACCAGCAGACAGGACAGGCAGCCCCAGCATTTT.

The chain uses TRBV19 and TRBJ2-3, with D perhaps given as TRBD1 or TRBD2 (8 bases each). Germline CDR1 LNHDA, CDR2 SQIVND (reference sequence). This CDR3 comprises 15 residues. V lost 5 bases to trimming and J lost 5 bases, with 17 bases between them. The CDR3 reads CASSYQGAGGDTQYF. The CDR3 bases are TGTGCCAGTAGTTACCAGGGGGCGGGAGGAGATACGCAGTATTTT.

The rearrangement joins TRBV4-2 to TRBJ1-1; D gene ambiguous. Germline lookup yields CDR1 LGHNA and CDR2 YNFKEQ. Trimming stripped 0 bases from V and 6 bases from J, with 8 bases between. This CDR3 has 13 amino acids. CDR3 nucleotide sequence: TGTGCCAGCAGCCAAGATTTGGAAGCTGAAGCTTTCTTT. It codes for CASSQDLEAEAFF.

Remarks on this clone: Different DNA sequences within this sample yield the same CDR3. This chain joins TRBV25-1 and TRBJ1-2; D ambiguous. Trimming removed 4 bases at V and 4 bases at J, with 7 bases between. The germline V gene encodes CDR1 MGHDK and CDR2 SYGVNS. CDR3 length: 12 residues. The CDR3 sequence is CASSVYGYGYTF. DNA for the CDR3: TGTGCCAGCAGTGTTTACGGCTATGGCTACACCTTC.

The chain uses TRBV28 and TRBJ1-5; 8 bases are a match to TRBD1. The CDR3 covers 16 residues. Germline values: CDR1 MDHEN, CDR2 SYDVKM. With V trimmed by 5 bases and J by 3 bases, 9 bases remained unmatched. CDR3 coding DNA: TGTGCCAGCAGTGGTTTGACAGGGGCTGTCAATCAGCCCCAGCATTTT. Translating it yields CASSGLTGAVNQPQHF.

The CDR3 bases are TGCAGCGTTGAGGGCGGGCATAACAACCAAGAGACCCAGTACTTC. Translation: CSVEGGHNNQETQYF. The V call is TRBV29-1, the J call TRBJ2-5; tentative D call: TRBD2 (5 bases). This CDR3 has 15 residues. Germline assignment: CDR1 SQVTM and CDR2 ANQGSEA. V was pared by 3 bases and J by 0 bases, with 14 bases between.

The gene calls are TRBV6-4 and TRBJ2-1; a possible D gene is TRBD2 (5 bases). Germline CDR1 MRHNA, CDR2 SNTAGT. CDR3 length equals 18 residues. V shed 0 bases and J shed 0 bases, with 15 bases lying between them. The CDR3 is CASSDSIGGPLSYNEQFF. The CDR3 nucleotides read TGTGCCAGCAGTGACTCGATTGGAGGACCCCTCTCCTACAATGAGCAGTTCTTC.

As regards this clone: Other DNA variants within this sample encode the same CDR3. The chain combines TRBV7-8 with TRBJ2-2, with D perhaps matching TRBD1 (5 bases). The V gene lost 5 bases and the J gene lost 2 bases, with 12 bases spanning the gap. This CDR3 region has 15 residues. Germline V gene lookup returns CDR1 SGHVS and CDR2 FQNEAQ. Written as DNA, the CDR3 is TGTGCCAGCAGCCCCCTGACAGTAAACACCGGGGAGCTGTTTTTT. As protein: CASSPLTVNTGELFF.

The gene calls are TRBV18 and TRBJ1-5; D remains unclear. The CDR3 consists of 14 residues. Between the trimmed V and J ends, which lost 5 bases and 7 bases, there was a span of 15 bases. The V gene's germline CDR1 is KGHSH and CDR2 LQKENI. DNA of the CDR3: TGTGCCAGCTCAACAAACGAGAGAAGCCAGCCCCAGCATTTT. This encodes CASSTNERSQPQHF.

Points on this clone: A single base separates this from a much larger clone, so it may be a read error. Within the sample, other DNA sequences also encode this same CDR3. The chain combines TRBV5-1 with TRBJ1-1; the D is unclear. The CDR3 has 13 residues. In germline, CDR1 is SGHRS, CDR2 YFSETQ. The CDR3 sequence is CASSLDHPFGAFF. Here the CDR3 DNA reads TGTGCCAGCAGCTTGGATCACCCGTTTGGGGCTTTCTTT.

The rearrangement joins TRBV28 to TRBJ2-7; 7 bases agree with TRBD1. Germline CDR1 MDHEN, CDR2 SYDVKM. The CDR3 covers 13 residues. The CDR3 is CAVQGPHSYEQYF. The CDR3, as DNA: TGTGCTGTACAGGGGCCCCACTCCTACGAGCAGTACTTC.

The CDR3 coding sequence is TGTGCCTGGAGTATTACACACAAGGATTCCTATGAGCAGTTCTTC. Encoded protein: CAWSITHKDSYEQFF. The chain recombines TRBV30 with TRBJ2-1; D is unresolved. CDR3 length: 15 amino acids. Trimming shortened V by 2 bases and J by 8 bases, and 19 bases separated the two germline ends. Looked up from germline, CDR1 is GTSNPN and CDR2 is SVGIG (reference sequence).

CDR3 DNA sequence: TGTGCCAGCAGCTTGGCCACGACTAGCGGGAGGCCGGGGGAGCAGTTCTTC. It is translated as CASSLATTSGRPGEQFF. The J gene is TRBJ2-1, the V gene TRBV5-4; 13 bases align to TRBD2. The V gene's germline CDR1 is SGHNT and CDR2 YYREEE (reference sequence). V was clipped by 0 bases and J by 10 bases; unmatched bases: 10. The CDR3 is made up of 17 amino acids.

The chain couples TRBV6-1 to TRBJ2-6; D remains ambiguous. Germline CDR1 and CDR2: MNHNS and SASEGT. The CDR3 length is 16 residues. With 0 bases removed from V and 1 base from J, the gap between germline ends came to 7 bases. The CDR3 spells CASSEARASGANVLTF. In nucleotides, the CDR3 is TGTGCCAGCAGTGAAGCTAGGGCGTCTGGGGCCAACGTCCTGACTTTC.

The rearrangement links TRBV19 to TRBJ2-1; the D is unclear. Germline V gene sequence: CDR1 LNHDA, CDR2 SQIVND (reference sequence). The CDR3 has 14 amino acids. Trimming pared 5 bases from V and 6 bases from J, leaving 14 bases between. DNA of the CDR3: TGTGCCAGTAGTCTAAGCCTTACGGCCAATGAGCAGTTCTTC. This encodes CASSLSLTANEQFF.

The rearrangement links TRBV11-1 to TRBJ1-4; no firm D call. This CDR3 is 15 amino acids long. Germline V gene data show CDR1 as SGHAT and CDR2 as FQDESV (reference sequence). The ends were cut back, 2 bases at V and 0 bases at J, with 7 bases in the middle. DNA for the CDR3: TGTGCCAGCAGCTTAAATTCAGCAACTAATGAAAAACTGTTTTTT. This codes for CASSLNSATNEKLFF.

As for this clone: Other nucleotide sequences from this sample produce the same CDR3. This sequence joins TRBV28 and TRBJ2-3; the D gene is possibly TRBD2 (6 bases). The CDR3 extends over 14 amino acids. V was trimmed by 3 bases and J by 3 bases, leaving 10 bases between them. The germline V gene has CDR1 MDHEN and CDR2 SYDVKM. In DNA form, the CDR3 reads TGTGCCAGCAGTTTGGGGGGTTCAACAGATACGCAGTATTTT. The encoded protein is CASSLGGSTDTQYF.

J is TRBJ2-3 and V is TRBV5-1; 9 positions match TRBD2. The CDR3 has 16 amino acids. In germline, CDR1 is SGHRS, CDR2 YFSETQ. After removal of 4 bases from V and 4 bases from J, the junction contained 10 bases not matched to a gene. The CDR3 reads CASSPRLAATSDTQYF. For the CDR3, the DNA is TGCGCCAGCAGCCCCCGACTAGCGGCGACGTCAGATACGCAGTATTTT.

The chain combines TRBV6-5 with TRBJ2-7; no clear D gene. This CDR3 contains 11 residues. Germline CDR1 and CDR2: MNHEY and SVGAGI. Trimming removed 9 bases from V and 3 bases from J, with 9 bases in between. The CDR3 sequence is CASRNLYEQYF. The CDR3 coding sequence is TGTGCCAGTAGGAACCTCTACGAGCAGTACTTC.

This chain joins TRBV7-2 and TRBJ1-2; no definite D call. The germline V gene encodes CDR1 SGHTA and CDR2 FQGNSA. The CDR3 consists of 14 residues. V was trimmed by 1 base and J by 8 bases, leaving 14 bases between them. The CDR3 coding sequence is TGTGCCAGCAGCTTAGATCTGGCCGTGGGAGGCTACACCTTC. As protein: CASSLDLAVGGYTF.